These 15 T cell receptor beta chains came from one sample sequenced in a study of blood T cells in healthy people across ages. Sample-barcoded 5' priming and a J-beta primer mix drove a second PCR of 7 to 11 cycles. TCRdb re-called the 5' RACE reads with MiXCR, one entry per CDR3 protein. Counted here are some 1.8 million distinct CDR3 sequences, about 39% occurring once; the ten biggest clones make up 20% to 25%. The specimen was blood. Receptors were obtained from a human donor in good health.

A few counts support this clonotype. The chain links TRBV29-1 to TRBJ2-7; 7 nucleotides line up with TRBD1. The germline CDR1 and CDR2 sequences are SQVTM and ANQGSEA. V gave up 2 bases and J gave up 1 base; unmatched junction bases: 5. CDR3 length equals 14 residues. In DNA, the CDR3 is TGCAGCGTTGAAATAAAGGGACAGTCCTACGAGCAGTACTTC. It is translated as CSVEIKGQSYEQYF.

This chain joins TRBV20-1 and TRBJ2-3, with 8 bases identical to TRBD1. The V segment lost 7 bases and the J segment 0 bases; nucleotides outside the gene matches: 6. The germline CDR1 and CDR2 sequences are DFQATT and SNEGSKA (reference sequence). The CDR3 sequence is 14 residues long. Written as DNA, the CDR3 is TGCAGTGACCGGACAGGGCTTAGCACAGATACGCAGTATTTT. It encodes CSDRTGLSTDTQYF.

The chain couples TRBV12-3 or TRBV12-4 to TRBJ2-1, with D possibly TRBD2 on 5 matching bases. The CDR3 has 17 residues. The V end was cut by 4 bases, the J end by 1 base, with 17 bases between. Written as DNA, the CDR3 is TGTGCCAGCAGTTCCTCGACTAAATCTACGTCCTACAATGAGCAGTTCTTC. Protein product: CASSSSTKSTSYNEQFF.

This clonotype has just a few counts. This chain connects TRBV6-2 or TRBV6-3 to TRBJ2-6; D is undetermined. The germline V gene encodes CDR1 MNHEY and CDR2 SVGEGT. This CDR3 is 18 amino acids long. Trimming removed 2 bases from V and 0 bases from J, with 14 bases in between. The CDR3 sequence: CASSYGKRDFSGANVLTF. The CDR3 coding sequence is TGTGCCAGCAGTTACGGGAAGAGAGATTTCTCTGGGGCCAACGTCCTGACTTTC.

The DNA of the CDR3 is TGTGCCAGCAGCTTAACAGGGGATGGTGGCTACACCTTC. This codes for CASSLTGDGGYTF. This rearrangement joins TRBV7-9 to TRBJ1-2, with 7 bases that match TRBD1. This CDR3 region has 13 residues. The germline V gene encodes CDR1 SEHNR and CDR2 FQNEAQ (reference sequence). The ends lost 2 bases at V and 7 bases at J; junction bases unmatched: 4. Looking up the rest from reference TRBV7-9 and TRBJ1-2 gives the full variable domain: DTGVSQNPRHKITKRGQNVTFRCDPISEHNRLYWYRQTLGQGPEFLTYFQNEAQLEKSRLLSDRFSAERPKGSFSTLEIQRTEQGDSAMYLCASSLTGDGGYTFGSGTRLTVV.

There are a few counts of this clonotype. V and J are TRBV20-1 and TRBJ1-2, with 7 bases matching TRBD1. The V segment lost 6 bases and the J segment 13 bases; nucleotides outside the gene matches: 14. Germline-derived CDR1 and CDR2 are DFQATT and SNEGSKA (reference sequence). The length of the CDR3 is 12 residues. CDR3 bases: TGCAGTGCCACCCGGGACAGCGGGTTTCGCACCTTC. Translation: CSATRDSGFRTF.

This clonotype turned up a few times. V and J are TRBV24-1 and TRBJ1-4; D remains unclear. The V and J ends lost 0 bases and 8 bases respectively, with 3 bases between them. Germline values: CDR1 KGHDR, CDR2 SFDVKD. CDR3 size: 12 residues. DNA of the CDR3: TGTGCCACCAGTGATTTGGGGGAAAAACTGTTTTTT. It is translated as CATSDLGEKLFF.

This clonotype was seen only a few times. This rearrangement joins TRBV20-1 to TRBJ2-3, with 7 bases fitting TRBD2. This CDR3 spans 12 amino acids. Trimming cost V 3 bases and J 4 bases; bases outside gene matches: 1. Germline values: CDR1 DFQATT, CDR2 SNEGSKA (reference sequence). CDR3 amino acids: CSARTSPDTQYF. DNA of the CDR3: TGCAGTGCTAGGACTAGCCCAGATACGCAGTATTTT.

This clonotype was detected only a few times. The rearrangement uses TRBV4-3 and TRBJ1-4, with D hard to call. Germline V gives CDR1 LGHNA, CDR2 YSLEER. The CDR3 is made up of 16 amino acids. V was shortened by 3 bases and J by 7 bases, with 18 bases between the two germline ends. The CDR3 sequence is CASSQLPASGVEKLFF. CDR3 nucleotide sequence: TGCGCCAGCAGCCAGCTCCCGGCGTCTGGTGTTGAAAAACTGTTTTTT.

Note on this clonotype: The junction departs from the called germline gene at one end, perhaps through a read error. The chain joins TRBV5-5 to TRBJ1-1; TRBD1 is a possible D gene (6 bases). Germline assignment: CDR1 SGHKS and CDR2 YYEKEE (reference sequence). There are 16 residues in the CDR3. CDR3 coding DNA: TGTGCCACACACCGGGTTCAGGGGCATAGGAACACTGAAACTTTCTTT. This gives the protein CATHRVQGHRNTETFF.

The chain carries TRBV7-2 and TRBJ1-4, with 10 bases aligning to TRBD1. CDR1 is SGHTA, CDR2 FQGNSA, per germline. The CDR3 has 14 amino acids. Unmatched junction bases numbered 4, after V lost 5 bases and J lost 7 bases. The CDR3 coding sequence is TGTGCCAGCAGCATGACAGGGGGCAGTGAAAAACTGTTTTTT. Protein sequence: CASSMTGGSEKLFF. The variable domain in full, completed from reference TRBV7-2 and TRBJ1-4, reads GAGVSQSPSNKVTEKGKDVELRCDPISGHTALYWYRQSLGQGLEFLIYFQGNSAPDKSGLPSDRFSAERTGGSVSTLTIQRTQQEDSAVYLCASSMTGGSEKLFFGSGTQLSVL.

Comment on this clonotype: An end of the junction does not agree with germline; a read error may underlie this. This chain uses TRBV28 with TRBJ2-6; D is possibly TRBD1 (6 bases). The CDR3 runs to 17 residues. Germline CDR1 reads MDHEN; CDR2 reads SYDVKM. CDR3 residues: CASSPGHRISGANVLTF. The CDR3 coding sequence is TGTGCCAGCAGCCCGGGACACCGAATCTCTGGGGCCAACGTCCTGACTTTT.

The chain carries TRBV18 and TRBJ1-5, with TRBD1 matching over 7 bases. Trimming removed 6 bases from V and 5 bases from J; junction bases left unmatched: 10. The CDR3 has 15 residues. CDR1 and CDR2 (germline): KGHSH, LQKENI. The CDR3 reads CASSVTGAGDQPQHF. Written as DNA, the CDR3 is TGTGCCAGCTCCGTAACAGGGGCAGGAGATCAGCCCCAGCATTTT.

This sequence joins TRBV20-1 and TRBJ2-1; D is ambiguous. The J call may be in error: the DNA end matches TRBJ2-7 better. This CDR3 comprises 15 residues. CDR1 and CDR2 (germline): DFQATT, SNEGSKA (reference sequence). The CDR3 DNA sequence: TGCAGTGCTAGAGATTTTAGCCCCTCCTACAATGAGCAGTACTTC. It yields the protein CSARDFSPSYNEQYF.

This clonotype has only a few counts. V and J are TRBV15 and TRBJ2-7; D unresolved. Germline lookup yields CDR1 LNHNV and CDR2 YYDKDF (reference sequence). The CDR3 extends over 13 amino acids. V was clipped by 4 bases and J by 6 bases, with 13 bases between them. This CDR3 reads CATSIGSNCEQYF. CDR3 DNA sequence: TGTGCCACCAGCATTGGTAGTAACTGCGAGCAGTACTTC. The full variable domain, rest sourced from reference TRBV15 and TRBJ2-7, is DAMVIQNPRYQVTQFGKPVTLSCSQTLNHNVMYWYQQKSSQAPKLLFHYYDKDFNNEADTPDNFQSRRPNTSFCFLDIRSPGLGDTAMYLCATSIGSNCEQYFGPGTRLTVT.